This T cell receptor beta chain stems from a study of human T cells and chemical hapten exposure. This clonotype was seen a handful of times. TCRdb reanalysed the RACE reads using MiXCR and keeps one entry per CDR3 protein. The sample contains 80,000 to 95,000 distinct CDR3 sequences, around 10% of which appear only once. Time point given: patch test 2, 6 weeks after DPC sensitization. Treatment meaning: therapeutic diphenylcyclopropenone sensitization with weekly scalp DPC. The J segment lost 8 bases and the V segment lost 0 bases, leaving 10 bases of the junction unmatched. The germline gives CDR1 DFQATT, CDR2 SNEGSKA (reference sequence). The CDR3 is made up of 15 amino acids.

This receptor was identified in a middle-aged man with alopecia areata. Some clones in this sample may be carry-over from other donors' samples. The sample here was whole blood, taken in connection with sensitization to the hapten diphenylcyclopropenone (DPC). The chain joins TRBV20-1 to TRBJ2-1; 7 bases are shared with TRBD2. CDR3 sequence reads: CSARDAAGVSYEQFF. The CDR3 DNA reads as TGCAGTGCTAGAGATGCCGCGGGAGTGAGTTATGAGCAGTTCTTC.